The next 24 T cell receptor beta chains were all read from a single sample in a study of glioma-infiltrating T cells. The iRepertoire nested amplicon-rescue multiplex PCR amplified TCR alpha and beta CDR3s from RNA. TCRdb redid the calling of the multiplex PCR reads with MiXCR, one entry per CDR3 protein. The table shows around 100,000 distinct CDR3 sequences, with around 29% occurring only once. Sequencing was done on a sample of glioma tissue, nonneoplastic brain tissue, or PBMCs (not recorded which). The receptors come from a human donor with low-grade glioma or glioblastoma, undergoing nonglioma brain surgery, or in good health (not recorded which).

This chain joins TRBV7-3 and TRBJ2-4; D not resolved. The germline V gene encodes CDR1 SGHTA and CDR2 FQGTGA. Trimming pared 5 bases from V and 0 bases from J, leaving 8 bases between. CDR3 length equals 14 residues. The CDR3 here is CASSEPLAKNIQYF. Here the CDR3 DNA reads TGTGCCAGCAGCGAGCCACTAGCCAAAAACATTCAGTACTTC.

For this clonotype: One base away lies a much larger clone, so this may be a sequencing read error. The gene calls are TRBV6-5 and TRBJ2-5; possibly TRBD1 for D (5 bases). This CDR3 is 12 amino acids long. Germline V gives CDR1 MNHEY, CDR2 SVGAGI. The CDR3 reads CASSTGQETQHF. The CDR3 nucleotides are TGTGCCAGCAGTACAGGTCAAGAGACCCAGCACTTC.

This chain uses TRBV18 with TRBJ2-7; 9 bases line up with TRBD1. This CDR3 is 14 amino acids long. Trimming took 3 bases from V and 6 from J; bases not matched to a gene: 6. The germline gives CDR1 KGHSH, CDR2 LQKENI. The CDR3 DNA is TGTGCCAGCTCACCGCGAGGGACAGGGCCCGAGCAGTACTTC. Its protein is CASSPRGTGPEQYF.

The rearrangement links TRBV10-3 to TRBJ1-1; D is uncertain. Germline lookup yields CDR1 ENHRY and CDR2 SYGVKD. This CDR3 comprises 13 residues. Between the trimmed V and J ends, which lost 10 bases and 0 bases, there was a span of 12 bases. The chain's CDR3 is CATRRMLNTEAFF. CDR3 bases: TGTGCCACTAGACGAATGCTGAACACTGAAGCTTTCTTT.

In its sample, this clonotype was seen many times. This rearrangement joins TRBV28 to TRBJ2-6; no clear D. V dropped 8 bases and J dropped 2 bases, with 7 bases sitting between them. The CDR3 loop spans 13 amino acids. Looked up from germline, CDR1 is MDHEN and CDR2 is SYDVKM. The CDR3 DNA follows: TGTGCCAGCGGGGTCCCTGGGGCCAACGTCCTGACTTTC. Protein: CASGVPGANVLTF.

This clonotype was recorded at least ten times. The chain has TRBV20-1 and TRBJ2-3, with TRBD2 as a possible D gene (6 bases). Germline V gene data show CDR1 as DFQATT and CDR2 as SNEGSKA (reference sequence). This CDR3 has 14 residues. V was clipped by 4 bases and J by 4 bases, with 15 bases between them. CDR3 sequence reads: CSAMISSASDTQYF. For the CDR3, the DNA is TGCAGTGCTATGATTTCTAGCGCGTCAGATACGCAGTATTTT.

V is TRBV7-3 and J is TRBJ1-1; no reliable D call. The CDR3 runs to 13 residues. V was shortened by 5 bases and J by 10 bases, with 17 bases between the two germline ends. The germline gives CDR1 SGHTA, CDR2 FQGTGA. The CDR3 DNA reads TGTGCCAGCAGCCAAGTCCCCCTACAAGTAGCTTTCTTT. Protein sequence: CASSQVPLQVAFF.

Points on this clonotype: Being one base from a much bigger clone, this may be a read error. This rearrangement joins TRBV4-2 to TRBJ1-2; the match to TRBD1 covers 8 bases. Trimming cost V 7 bases and J 6 bases; bases outside gene matches: 7. CDR3 size: 13 residues. Germline CDR1 reads LGHNA; CDR2 reads YNFKEQ. The CDR3 DNA sequence: TGTGCCAGCATCTCGACAGGGGCCGATGGCTACACCTTC. Protein product: CASISTGADGYTF.

This clonotype showed up just a few times. The genes are TRBV30 and TRBJ1-1; tentatively, D is TRBD1 (6 bases). The CDR3 loop spans 14 amino acids. V was trimmed by 2 bases and J by 5 bases, leaving 15 bases between them. CDR1 and CDR2 from the germline V gene are GTSNPN and SVGIG (reference sequence). The CDR3 DNA follows: TGTGCCTGGAGTCCCCAACTCAGGGGAACTGAAGCTTTCTTT. It specifies CAWSPQLRGTEAFF.

Only a few counts were recorded for this clonotype. The chain joins TRBV10-2 to TRBJ2-3; 13 positions agree with TRBD2. The CDR3 consists of 18 residues. V was pared by 3 bases and J by 5 bases, with 11 bases of the junction left unmatched. Germline V gene data show CDR1 as WSHSY and CDR2 as SAAADI. The CDR3 bases are TGCGCCAGCAGTGAACGCACTAGCGGGGGGGCCCTAGAAGATACGCAGTATTTT. Residues: CASSERTSGGALEDTQYF.

For this clonotype: This is likely a read error, given that the CDR3 carries no conserved phenylalanine or tryptophan at its end. The rearrangement links TRBV24-1 to TRBJ2-5, with D hard to call. CDR3 length: 13 residues. CDR1 and CDR2 (germline): KGHDR, SFDVKD. Between the trimmed V and J ends, which lost 3 bases and 4 bases, there was a span of 8 bases. In DNA form, the CDR3 reads TGTGCCACCAGTGATGGCAATTCAGAGACCCAGTACCTC. It is translated as CATSDGNSETQYL.

This clonotype occurred many times. The CDR3 sequence: CASSLPRDTEAFF. The CDR3 DNA is TGTGCCAGCAGTTTGCCCCGAGACACTGAAGCTTTCTTT. The chain couples TRBV28 to TRBJ1-1; D remains ambiguous. Germline-derived CDR1 and CDR2 are MDHEN and SYDVKM. The CDR3 is 13 amino acids. The germline V and J ends were trimmed by 3 bases and 3 bases, with 8 bases remaining between them. Complete variable domain (other parts from reference TRBV28 and TRBJ1-1): DVKVTQSSRYLVKRTGEKVFLECVQDMDHENMFWYRQDPGLGLRLIYFSYDVKMKEKGDIPEGYSVSREKKERFSLILESASTNQTSMYLCASSLPRDTEAFFGQGTRLTVV.

This rearrangement joins TRBV9 to TRBJ1-3; D is unclear. The CDR3 has 15 amino acids. The germline V gene has CDR1 SGDLS and CDR2 YYNGEE. Between the trimmed V and J ends, which lost 3 bases and 0 bases, there was a span of 10 bases. The DNA for the CDR3 is TGTGCCAGCAGCGCACGACTGACCTCTGGAAACACCATATATTTT. Translation gives CASSARLTSGNTIYF.

CDR3 in amino acids: CSVVRNSRYGYTF. For the CDR3, the DNA is TGCAGCGTTGTCAGGAACAGCAGATATGGCTACACCTTC. V is TRBV29-1 and J is TRBJ1-2; D is unclear. The CDR3 is 13 amino acids. CDR1 and CDR2 (germline): SQVTM, ANQGSEA. The V end was cut by 4 bases, the J end by 5 bases, with 14 bases between.

About this clonotype itself: With a much larger clone just one base away, this may be a read error. This CDR3 is CASSHRGSSTDTQYF. DNA for the CDR3: TGTGCCAGCAGCCACAGGGGGAGTAGCACAGATACGCAGTATTTT. J is TRBJ2-3 and V is TRBV7-2; 8 nucleotides align to TRBD1. The CDR3 loop spans 15 amino acids. V shed 5 bases and J 0 bases; nucleotides not matched to a gene: 4. The V gene's germline CDR1 is SGHTA and CDR2 FQGNSA.

V and J are TRBV30 and TRBJ2-1; tentatively, D is TRBD2 (5 bases). The germline V gene encodes CDR1 GTSNPN and CDR2 SVGIG (reference sequence). The CDR3 is 14 residues long. The CDR3 nucleotides read TGTGCTTTCCTGAAAGGGAGCGCCTACAATGAGCAGTTCTTC. It specifies CAFLKGSAYNEQFF.

The V call is TRBV12-3 or TRBV12-4, the J call TRBJ1-1; tentative D call: TRBD1 (6 bases). The germline V and J ends were trimmed by 6 bases and 5 bases, with 16 bases remaining between them. This CDR3 is 14 amino acids long. This CDR3 is CASSRRGARTEAFF. The DNA of the CDR3 is TGTGCCAGCAGCCGAAGGGGGGCGCGGACTGAAGCTTTCTTT.

This clonotype has more than one count but fewer than ten. V and J are TRBV5-4 and TRBJ2-3, with 7 bases that match TRBD1. CDR1 is SGHNT and CDR2 is YYREEE in the germline V gene (reference sequence). This CDR3 has 15 amino acids. With 5 bases clipped from V and 3 bases from J, the junction kept 9 bases outside the gene matches. CDR3 nucleotides: TGTGCCAGCAGGGAACAGGGGCCGCCAACAGATACGCAGTATTTT. It yields the protein CASREQGPPTDTQYF.

This clonotype came up many times. The chain is built from TRBV20-1 and TRBJ1-6; no clear D. From germline, CDR1 is DFQATT and CDR2 SNEGSKA (reference sequence). This CDR3 has 14 amino acids. The V end was cut by 5 bases, the J end by 7 bases, with 15 bases between. This CDR3 is CSADGPGGNSPLHF. The CDR3, as DNA: TGCAGTGCTGACGGGCCGGGTGGGAATTCACCCCTCCACTTT.

To note about this clonotype: A much larger clone differs from this one at a single base, so this may be a read error. The chain recombines TRBV4-1 with TRBJ1-2; D is unresolved. This CDR3 region has 13 residues. The germline V gene has CDR1 MGHRA and CDR2 YSYEKL. Here the CDR3 DNA reads TGCGCCAACAGCCAGGCTAATAACTATGGCTACACCTTC. Translation gives CANSQANNYGYTF.

This clonotype appeared many times. The chain combines TRBV20-1 with TRBJ1-1; D may be TRBD1 (6 bases). This CDR3 has 15 amino acids. V shed 3 bases and J shed 1 base, with 15 bases lying between them. Germline V gives CDR1 DFQATT, CDR2 SNEGSKA (reference sequence). The DNA of the CDR3 is TGCAGTGCTAGGCCCGGCGGACAGCCGAACACTGAAGCTTTCTTT. This codes for CSARPGGQPNTEAFF.

The chain links TRBV7-3 to TRBJ2-3, with TRBD2 matching over 8 bases. V was clipped by 2 bases and J by 3 bases; unmatched bases: 10. This CDR3 has 17 amino acids. Per the germline V gene, CDR1 is SGHTA and CDR2 is FQGTGA. Here the CDR3 DNA reads TGTGCCAGCAGCTTAGGGCCGGGGGGGCTTAGAACAGATACGCAGTATTTT. Translated: CASSLGPGGLRTDTQYF.

Ten or more counts support this clonotype. The V and J genes are TRBV6-6 and TRBJ2-7; D is undetermined. Trimming stripped 0 bases from V and 5 bases from J, with 11 bases between. The CDR3 has 14 residues. Looked up from germline, CDR1 is MNHNY and CDR2 is SVGAGI (reference sequence). CDR3 sequence reads: CASSYSKQYHEQYF. The CDR3 bases are TGTGCCAGCAGTTACTCAAAACAATATCACGAGCAGTACTTC.

This clonotype was recorded at least ten times. The rearrangement links TRBV20-1 to TRBJ1-4; 7 bases agree with TRBD1. Trimming at V came to 7 bases and at J to 4 bases, leaving 9 bases not matched to a gene. The CDR3 is made up of 14 amino acids. The germline V gene encodes CDR1 DFQATT and CDR2 SNEGSKA (reference sequence). The CDR3 bases are TGCAGTGGAAGGGGGGGACAGATTAATGAAAAACTGTTTTTT. It yields the protein CSGRGGQINEKLFF.